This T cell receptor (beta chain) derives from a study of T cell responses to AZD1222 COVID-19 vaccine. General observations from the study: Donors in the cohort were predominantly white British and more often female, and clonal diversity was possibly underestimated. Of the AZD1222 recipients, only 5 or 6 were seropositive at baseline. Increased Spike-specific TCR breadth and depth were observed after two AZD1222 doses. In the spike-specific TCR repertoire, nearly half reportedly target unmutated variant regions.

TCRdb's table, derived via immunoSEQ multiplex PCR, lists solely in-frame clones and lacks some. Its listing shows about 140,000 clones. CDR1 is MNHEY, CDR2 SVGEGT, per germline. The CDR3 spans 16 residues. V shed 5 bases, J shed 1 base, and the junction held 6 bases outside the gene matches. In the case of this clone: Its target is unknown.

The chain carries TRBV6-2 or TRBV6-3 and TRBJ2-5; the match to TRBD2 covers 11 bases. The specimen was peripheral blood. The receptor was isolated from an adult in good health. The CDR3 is CASSAGLAEIQETQYF. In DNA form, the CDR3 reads TGTGCCAGCAGTGCGGGACTAGCGGAGATCCAAGAGACCCAGTACTTC.